The clone carrying this T cell receptor beta chain occurred once. The sample belongs to a study of blood T cell repertoires in COVID-19. Whole-study context: Sources were T cells, B-cell-depleted T cells, or PBMCs; the material itself was cDNA or gDNA.

The germline V gene encodes CDR1 MDHEN and CDR2 SYDVKM. This CDR3 region has 15 residues. V gave up 8 bases and J gave up 5 bases, with 19 bases separating them. Original handling: The authors estimated nucleated cell counts from reference gene primer amplification. Assay used: immunoSEQ multiplex PCR; TCRdb lists only in-frame clones, some missing. D and trimming come from the DNA, and the V and J calls and clone size come from that table. Of about 280,000 clones in the sample, around nine tenths were seen once. Either two negative PCRs, clearance, or symptom resolution qualified Cohort 3 donors as recovered.

The sequence derives from a woman aged 40 to 50 who had recovered from COVID-19. J is TRBJ1-5 and V is TRBV28, with D uncertain. Sequences were obtained from PBMCs or T cells enriched from blood (not recorded which). The CDR3 nucleotides are TGTGCCAGCGGTCCTTTCCTGGCAGAAGATCAGCCCCAGCATTTT. This codes for CASGPFLAEDQPQHF.